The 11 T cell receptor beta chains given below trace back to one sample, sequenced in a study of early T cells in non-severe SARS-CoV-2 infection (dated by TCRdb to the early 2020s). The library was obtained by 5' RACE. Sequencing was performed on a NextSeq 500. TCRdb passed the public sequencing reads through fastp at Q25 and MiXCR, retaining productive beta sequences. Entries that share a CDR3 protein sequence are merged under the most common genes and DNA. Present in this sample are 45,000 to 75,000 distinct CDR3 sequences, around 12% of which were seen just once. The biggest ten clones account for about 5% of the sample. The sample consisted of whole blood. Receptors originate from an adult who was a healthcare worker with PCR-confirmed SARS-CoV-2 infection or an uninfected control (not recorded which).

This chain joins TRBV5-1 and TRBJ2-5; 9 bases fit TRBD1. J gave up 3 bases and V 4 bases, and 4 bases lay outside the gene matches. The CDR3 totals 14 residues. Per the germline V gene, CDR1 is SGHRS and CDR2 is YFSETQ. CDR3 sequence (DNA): TGCGCCAGCAGCAGCGGACAGGGGAAAGAGACCCAGTACTTC. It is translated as CASSSGQGKETQYF.

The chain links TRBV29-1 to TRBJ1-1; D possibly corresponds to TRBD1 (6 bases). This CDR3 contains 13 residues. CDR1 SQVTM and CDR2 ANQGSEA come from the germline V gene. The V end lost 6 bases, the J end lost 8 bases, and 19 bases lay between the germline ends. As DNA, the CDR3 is TGCAGCGTCGCGTCCTACAGGGAGGGGGAAGCTTTCTTT. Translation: CSVASYREGEAFF.

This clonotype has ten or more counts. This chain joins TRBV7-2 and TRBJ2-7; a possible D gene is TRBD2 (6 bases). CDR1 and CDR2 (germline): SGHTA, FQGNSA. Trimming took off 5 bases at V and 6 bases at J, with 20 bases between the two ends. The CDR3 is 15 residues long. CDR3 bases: TGTGCCAGCAGCCCCCAAAGGGCACTAGCTTCCGAGCAGTACTTC. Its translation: CASSPQRALASEQYF.

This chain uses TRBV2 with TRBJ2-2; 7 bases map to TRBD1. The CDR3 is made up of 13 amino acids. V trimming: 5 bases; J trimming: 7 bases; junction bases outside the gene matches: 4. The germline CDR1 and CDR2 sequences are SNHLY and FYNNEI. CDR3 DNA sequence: TGTGCCAGCAGTCGGGACAGAGGCGGGGAGCTGTTTTTT. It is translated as CASSRDRGGELFF.

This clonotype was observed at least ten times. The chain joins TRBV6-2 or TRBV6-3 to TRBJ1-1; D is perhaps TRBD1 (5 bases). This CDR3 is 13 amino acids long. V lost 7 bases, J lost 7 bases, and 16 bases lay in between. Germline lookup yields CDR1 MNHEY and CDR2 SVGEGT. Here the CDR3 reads CASTAGSAYEAFF. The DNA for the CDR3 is TGTGCCAGCACCGCAGGGTCGGCCTATGAAGCTTTCTTT.

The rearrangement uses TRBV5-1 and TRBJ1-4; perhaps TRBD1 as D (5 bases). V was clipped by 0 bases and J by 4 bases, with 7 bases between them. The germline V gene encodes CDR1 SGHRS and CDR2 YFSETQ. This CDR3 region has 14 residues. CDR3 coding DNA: TGCGCCAGCAGCTTGGGGGACGTTAATGAAAAACTGTTTTTT. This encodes CASSLGDVNEKLFF.

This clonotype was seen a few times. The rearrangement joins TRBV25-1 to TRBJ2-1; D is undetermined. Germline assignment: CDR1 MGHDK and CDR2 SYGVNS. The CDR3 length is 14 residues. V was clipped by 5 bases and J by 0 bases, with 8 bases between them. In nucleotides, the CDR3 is TGTGCCAGCAGTACCACTGACTCCTACAATGAGCAGTTCTTC. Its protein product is CASSTTDSYNEQFF.

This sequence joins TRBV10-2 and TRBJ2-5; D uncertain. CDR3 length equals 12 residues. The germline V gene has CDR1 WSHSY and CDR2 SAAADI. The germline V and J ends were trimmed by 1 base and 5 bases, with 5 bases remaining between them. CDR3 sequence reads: CASSELGETQYF. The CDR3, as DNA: TGCGCCAGCAGTGAGTTGGGGGAGACCCAGTACTTC.

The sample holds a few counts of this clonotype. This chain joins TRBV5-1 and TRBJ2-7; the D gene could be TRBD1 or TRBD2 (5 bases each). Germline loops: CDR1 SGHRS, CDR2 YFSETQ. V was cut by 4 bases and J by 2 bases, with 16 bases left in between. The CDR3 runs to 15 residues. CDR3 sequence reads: CASSVAGATAYEQYF. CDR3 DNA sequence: TGCGCCAGCAGCGTCGCCGGGGCCACCGCCTACGAGCAGTACTTC.

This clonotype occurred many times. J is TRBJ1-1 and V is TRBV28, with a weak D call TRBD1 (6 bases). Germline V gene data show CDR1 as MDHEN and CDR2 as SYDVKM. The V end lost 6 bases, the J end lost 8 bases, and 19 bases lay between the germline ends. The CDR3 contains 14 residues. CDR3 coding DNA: TGTGCCAGCAGACCGACCGGGACAAGGGGAGAAGCTTTCTTT. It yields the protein CASRPTGTRGEAFF.

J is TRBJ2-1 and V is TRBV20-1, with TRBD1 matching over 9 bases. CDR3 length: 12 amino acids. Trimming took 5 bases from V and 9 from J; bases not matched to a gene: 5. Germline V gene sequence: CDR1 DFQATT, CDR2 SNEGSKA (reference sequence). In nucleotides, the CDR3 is TGCAGTGCTCCTGACAGGGGGACTGAGCAGTTCTTC. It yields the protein CSAPDRGTEQFF.